These 2 T cell receptor beta chains were sequenced from one sample in a study of T cell responses to AZD1222 COVID-19 vaccine. Sequenced by immunoSEQ multiplex PCR; TCRdb stores in-frame clones only, minus some. This table has 64,000 or so clones, about 83% appearing once. Here the sequenced sample was peripheral blood, taken on day 0 of AZD1222 vaccination. These receptors were collected from an adult in good health.

V gene TRBV5-4 combines with J gene TRBJ1-2, with 8 nucleotides matching TRBD1. Trimming cost V 2 bases and J 3 bases; bases outside gene matches: 12. This CDR3 contains 17 residues. The V gene's germline CDR1 is SGHNT and CDR2 YYREEE (reference sequence). Here the CDR3 DNA reads TGTGCCAGCAGCTTAGATTCAACAGGGGGTTCTTACTATGGCTACACCTTC. Protein sequence: CASSLDSTGGSYYGYTF.

The chain has TRBV5-5 and TRBJ1-5; a possible D gene is TRBD1 (5 bases). Germline values: CDR1 SGHKS, CDR2 YYEKEE (reference sequence). CDR3 size: 16 residues. The germline V and J ends were trimmed by 0 bases and 5 bases, with 15 bases remaining between them. The CDR3 bases are TGTGCCAGCAGCTTGGACCCCGGGACGAGCTATCAGCCCCAGCATTTT. It encodes CASSLDPGTSYQPQHF.